A single TCR beta chain is shown here with its context. The sample holds many counts of this clonotype. Its antigen is unknown. Nothing much larger sits one base from this clone, and base qualities are not available. The entry originates in a study of blood T cells in healthy people across ages (dated by TCRdb to 2015 to 2017). The study in broad terms: In model experiments, template switching captured roughly one uniquely barcoded TCR beta cDNA molecule for every two T cells. Donors were grouped into four age groups: young (average about 15 years), middle-aged (39), aged (roughly 62) and long-lived (approximately 75). Using the same blood draw, the study looked at two additional independent replicas of 1 million unique cDNA reads for two donors, one aged 18 to 30 and the other aged 80 or older. To track age-related changes in TCR beta repertoire diversity, the study relied on deep sequencing normalized with unique cDNA molecular identifiers.

What the study reported, not specific to this receptor: A strong correlation was found between observed TCR beta diversity and the percentage of naive T cells measured by flow cytometry. Estimates of total diversity based on one million sequenced T cells were considered lower bounds and underestimates. As age increased, observed TCR beta diversity per million T cells dropped in a roughly linear way, and a significant reduction was already evident by age about 40. The CMV infection status of donors was not known, potentially confounding age-related changes in expanded clonotypes. The long-lived group showed more naive CD4+ T cells, fewer expanded clones and increased TCR diversity than the aged group, suggesting age selection. Since profiling was done on bulk unsorted PBMCs, naive and antigen-experienced compartments could not be conclusively compared.

The V and J ends are trimmed by 0 bases and 1 base, leaving 9 bases between them. From cysteine to phenylalanine, the CDR3 is 15 amino acids long. The read is trimmed to its CDR3 DNA, 45 bases read in frame from base 1. CDR1 and CDR2 (SGHAT, FQNNGV) derive from the germline V gene. Donors were roughly 40 systemically healthy Caucasian individuals from Russia aged roughly 6 to 100 years. Each donor gave approximately 9.3 milliliters of peripheral blood, collected into EDTA-treated Vacutainer tubes. Ficoll-Paque density-gradient centrifugation was used to isolate PBMCs, with at least 6 million per sample. Total RNA, at least 6 micrograms per sample, was extracted from PBMCs with Trizol reagent. For every donor, an aliquot of PBMCs went through flow cytometry to measure the percentages of naive CD45RAhigh/CD27high T cells. Receptor libraries were prepared by 5' RACE. Sequenced using an Illumina HiSeq 2500. The second PCR ran for roughly 7 to 11 cycles and used a J-beta primer mix along with a sample-barcoded 5' primer. Each TCR beta cDNA molecule received a unique molecular identifier from a template-switch 5' adaptor carrying 12 random nucleotides. At least 2.5 million CDR3-containing paired-end reads were obtained from each sample. First-strand cDNA synthesis was performed from all RNA using the Mint cDNA synthesis kit, with priming by a TRBC-specific oligonucleotide. Following uracil-DNA glycosylase treatment, all cDNA underwent a first 18-cycle PCR with the universal primers M1SS and BC2_uni_R. As for the original processing: For normalization, 1 million high-quality reads were randomly selected from each sample, with every read carrying a distinct molecular identifier. Reads sharing molecular identifiers were discarded rather than binned into consensus sequences. MiTCR, with a Q25 quality threshold and the strictest error-elimination algorithm, was used for CDR3 identification, clonotype clustering and error correction. A nonparametric unseen species model with Euler transformation was used to estimate a lower bound on total TCR beta diversity. The public sequencing data were trimmed at Q25 with fastp and processed into clonotypes with MiXCR by TCRdb, which kept only in-frame beta chains. Rows are combined by CDR3 protein, so each entry shows the most common genes and DNA. Here the V and J calls rest on TCRdb's processing, not on the authors' analysis. The sample contains approximately 900,000 distinct CDR3 sequences, roughly 28% of them found a single time. Clones ranked in the top ten supply roughly 10% of the sample.

These data were also reused for a study on T cells of mothers and their children. The second study also describes: Donors were nine systemically healthy Caucasian individuals: three mothers and their six children. cDNA synthesis used all of the extracted RNA, with around 1.6 ug of RNA in each 15 ul reaction. In the second PCR, the M1S primer introduced both the sample barcodes and 2-4 random nucleotides. Over 9 million TCR beta CDR3 reads came from each mother, compared with a few million reads from each child. Thymic selection similarly shapes TCR recombination output in related and unrelated pairs, with minor effect from inherited differences. Normalized repertoire overlap in related mother-child pairs was always slightly higher than in unrelated mother-child pairs, but the difference was never significant. With a sensitivity of about 100 clones per million clonotypes, no persistent microchimeric T cell clones were detected. Deep NGS was used in the study to compare the TCR beta repertoires of mothers and children and to look for features that separate related mother-child pairs from unrelated individuals. The mean age was roughly 36 +/- 4 years for the mothers and approximately 11 +/- 4 years for the children. After adapters were ligated using NEBNext reagents, the libraries underwent 100+100 nt paired-end sequencing on an Illumina HiSeq 2000. To prevent cross-contamination, the mother and child libraries were prepared a month apart and were sequenced in separate runs. Between roughly 450,000 and 2,000,000 distinct TCR beta clonotypes were identified per donor. Naive TCR beta clonotypes were estimated from low-frequency clonotypes matched to each donor's FACS-determined naive share, without sorting.

The TCR sequence derives from a woman between 40 and 55 years old in good health. The receptor chain draws on TRBV11-2 and TRBJ1-2; no D gene call is confident. The sequenced sample was blood. Here is the DNA: TGTGCCAGCAGCTTAGATCGTGAACGTAACTATGGCTACACCTTC. Translation gives CASSLDRERNYGYTF.